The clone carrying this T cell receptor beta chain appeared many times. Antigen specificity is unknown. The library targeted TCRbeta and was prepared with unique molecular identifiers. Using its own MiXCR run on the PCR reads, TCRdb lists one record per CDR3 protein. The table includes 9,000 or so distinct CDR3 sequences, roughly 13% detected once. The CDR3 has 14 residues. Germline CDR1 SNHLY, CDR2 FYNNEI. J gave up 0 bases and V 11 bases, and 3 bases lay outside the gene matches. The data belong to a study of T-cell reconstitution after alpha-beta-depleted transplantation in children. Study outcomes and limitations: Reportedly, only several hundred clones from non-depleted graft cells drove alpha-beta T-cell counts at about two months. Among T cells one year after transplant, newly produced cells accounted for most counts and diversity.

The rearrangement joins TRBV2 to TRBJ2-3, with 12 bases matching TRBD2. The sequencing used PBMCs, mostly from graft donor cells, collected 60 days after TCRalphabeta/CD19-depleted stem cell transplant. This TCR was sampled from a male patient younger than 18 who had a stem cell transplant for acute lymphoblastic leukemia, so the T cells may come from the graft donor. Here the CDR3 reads CAGTSGLSTDTQYF. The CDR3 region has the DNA TGTGCCGGGACTAGCGGGTTGAGCACAGATACGCAGTATTTT. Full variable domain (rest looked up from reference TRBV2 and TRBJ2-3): EPEVTQTPSHQVTQMGQEVILRCVPISNHLYFYWYRQILGQKVEFLVSFYNNEISEKSEIFDDQFSVERPDGSNFTLKIRSTKLEDSAMYFCAGTSGLSTDTQYFGPGTRLTVL.